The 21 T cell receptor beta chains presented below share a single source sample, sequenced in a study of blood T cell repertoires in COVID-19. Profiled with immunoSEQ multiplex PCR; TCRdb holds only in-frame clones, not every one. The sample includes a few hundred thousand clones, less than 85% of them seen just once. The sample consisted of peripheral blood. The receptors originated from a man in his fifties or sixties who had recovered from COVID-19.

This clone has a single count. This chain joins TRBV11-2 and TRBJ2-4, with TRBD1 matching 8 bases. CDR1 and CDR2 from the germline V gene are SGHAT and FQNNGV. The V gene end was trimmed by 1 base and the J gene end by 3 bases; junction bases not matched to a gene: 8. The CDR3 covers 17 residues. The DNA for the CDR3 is TGTGCCAGCAGCTTAGGAACAGGGGGAGCCTACAAAAACATTCAGTACTTC. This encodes CASSLGTGGAYKNIQYF.

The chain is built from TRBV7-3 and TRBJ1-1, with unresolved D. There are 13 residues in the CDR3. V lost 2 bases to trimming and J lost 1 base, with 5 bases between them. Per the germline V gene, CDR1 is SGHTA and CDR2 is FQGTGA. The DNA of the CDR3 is TGTGCCAGCAGCTTACAGGCGAACACTGAAGCTTTCTTT. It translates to CASSLQANTEAFF.

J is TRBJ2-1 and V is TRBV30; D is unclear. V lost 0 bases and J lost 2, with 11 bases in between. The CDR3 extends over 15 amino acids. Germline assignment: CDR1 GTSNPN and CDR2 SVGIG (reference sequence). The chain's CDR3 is CAWSVGGNTYNEQFF. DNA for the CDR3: TGTGCCTGGAGTGTAGGCGGAAATACCTACAATGAGCAGTTCTTC.

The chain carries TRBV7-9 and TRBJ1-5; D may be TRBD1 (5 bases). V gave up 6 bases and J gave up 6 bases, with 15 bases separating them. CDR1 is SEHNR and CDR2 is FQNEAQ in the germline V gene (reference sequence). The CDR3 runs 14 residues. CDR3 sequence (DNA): TGTGCCAGCAGTCTGGGCAGGGATGGTCAGCCCCAGCATTTT. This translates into CASSLGRDGQPQHF.

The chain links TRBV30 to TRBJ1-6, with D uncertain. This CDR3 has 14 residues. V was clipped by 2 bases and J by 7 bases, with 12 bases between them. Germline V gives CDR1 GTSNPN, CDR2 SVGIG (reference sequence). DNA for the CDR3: TGTGCCTGGAGTCTTGGAGGGCCCAATTCACCCCTCCACTTT. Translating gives CAWSLGGPNSPLHF.

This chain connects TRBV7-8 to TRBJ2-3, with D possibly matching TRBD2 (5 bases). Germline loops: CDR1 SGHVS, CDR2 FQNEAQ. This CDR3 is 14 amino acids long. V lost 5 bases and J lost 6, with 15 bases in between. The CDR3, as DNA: TGTGCCAGCAGCCCAGGCGCGGGCGGGGATACGCAGTATTTT. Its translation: CASSPGAGGDTQYF.

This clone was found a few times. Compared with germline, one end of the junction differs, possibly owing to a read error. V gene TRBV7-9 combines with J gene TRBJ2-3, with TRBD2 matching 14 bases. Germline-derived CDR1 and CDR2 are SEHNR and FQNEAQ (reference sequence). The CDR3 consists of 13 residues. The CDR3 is CASSSSPGLAGDF. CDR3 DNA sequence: TGTGCCAGCAGCTCAAGTCCGGGACTAGCGGGGGATTTT.

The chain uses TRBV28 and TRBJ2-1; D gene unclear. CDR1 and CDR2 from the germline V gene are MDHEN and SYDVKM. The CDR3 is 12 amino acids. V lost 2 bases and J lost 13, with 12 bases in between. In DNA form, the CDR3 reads TGTGCCAGCAGTTTACAAACACGAATACAGTTCTTC. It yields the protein CASSLQTRIQFF.

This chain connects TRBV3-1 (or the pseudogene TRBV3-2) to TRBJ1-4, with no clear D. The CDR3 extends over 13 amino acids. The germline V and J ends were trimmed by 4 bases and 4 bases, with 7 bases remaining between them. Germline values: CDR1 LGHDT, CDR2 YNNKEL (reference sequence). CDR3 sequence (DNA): TGTGCCAGCAGCCCCCGGGTTAATGAAAAACTGTTTTTT. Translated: CASSPRVNEKLFF.

The CDR3 sequence is CASSLRGSEDEQYF. The CDR3 nucleotides read TGTGCCAGCAGCTTACGGGGGAGTGAGGACGAGCAGTACTTC. The V call is TRBV7-9, the J call TRBJ2-7; weak D call: TRBD2 (6 bases). Germline V gene data show CDR1 as SEHNR and CDR2 as FQNEAQ (reference sequence). The V and J ends lost 2 bases and 5 bases respectively, with 13 bases between them. The CDR3 runs to 14 residues.

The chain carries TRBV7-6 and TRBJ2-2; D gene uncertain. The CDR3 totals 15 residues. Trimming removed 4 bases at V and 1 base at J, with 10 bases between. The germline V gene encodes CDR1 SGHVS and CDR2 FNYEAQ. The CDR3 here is CASSSTTVNTGELFF. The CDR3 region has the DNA TGTGCCAGCAGCTCGACCACAGTGAACACCGGGGAGCTGTTTTTT.

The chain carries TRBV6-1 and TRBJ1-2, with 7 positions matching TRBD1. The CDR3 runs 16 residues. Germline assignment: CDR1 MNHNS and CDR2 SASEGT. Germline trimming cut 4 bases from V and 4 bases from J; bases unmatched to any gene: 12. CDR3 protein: CASSAVQGPIGYGYTF. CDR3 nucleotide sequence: TGTGCCAGCAGTGCAGTACAGGGGCCCATAGGCTATGGCTACACCTTC.

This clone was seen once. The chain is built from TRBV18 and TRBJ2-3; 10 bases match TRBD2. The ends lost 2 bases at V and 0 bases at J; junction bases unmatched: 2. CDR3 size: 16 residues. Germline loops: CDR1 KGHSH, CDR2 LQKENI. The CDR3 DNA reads TGTGCCAGCTCACCATCTAGCGGGGGAAGCACAGATACGCAGTATTTT. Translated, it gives CASSPSSGGSTDTQYF.

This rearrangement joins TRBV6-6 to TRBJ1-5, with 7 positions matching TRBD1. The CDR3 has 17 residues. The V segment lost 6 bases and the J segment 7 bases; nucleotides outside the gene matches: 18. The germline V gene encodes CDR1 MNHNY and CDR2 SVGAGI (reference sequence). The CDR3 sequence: CASSRPQGQSDRQPQHF. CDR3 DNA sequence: TGTGCCAGCAGCCGACCCCAGGGACAGTCCGACAGGCAGCCCCAGCATTTT.

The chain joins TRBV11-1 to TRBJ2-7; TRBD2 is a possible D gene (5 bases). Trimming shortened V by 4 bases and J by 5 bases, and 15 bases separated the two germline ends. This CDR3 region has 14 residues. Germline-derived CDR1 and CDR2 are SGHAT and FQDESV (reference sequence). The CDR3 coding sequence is TGTGCCAGCAGCTCCCCGGTCGGACTTCACGAGCAGTACTTC. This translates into CASSSPVGLHEQYF.

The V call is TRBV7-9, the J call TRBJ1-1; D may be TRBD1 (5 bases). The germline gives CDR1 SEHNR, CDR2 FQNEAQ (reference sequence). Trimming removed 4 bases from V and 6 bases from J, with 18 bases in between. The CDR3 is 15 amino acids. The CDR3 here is CASSSDSRGLAEAFF. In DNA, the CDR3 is TGTGCCAGCAGCTCAGACAGTAGGGGTCTCGCTGAAGCTTTCTTT.

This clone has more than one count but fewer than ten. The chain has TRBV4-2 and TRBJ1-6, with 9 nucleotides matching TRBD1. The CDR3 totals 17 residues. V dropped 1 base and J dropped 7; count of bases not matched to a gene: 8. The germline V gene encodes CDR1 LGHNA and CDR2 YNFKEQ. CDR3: CASSQGVGTGYNSPLHF. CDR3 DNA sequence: TGTGCCAGCAGCCAAGGGGTGGGGACAGGGTACAATTCACCCCTCCACTTT.

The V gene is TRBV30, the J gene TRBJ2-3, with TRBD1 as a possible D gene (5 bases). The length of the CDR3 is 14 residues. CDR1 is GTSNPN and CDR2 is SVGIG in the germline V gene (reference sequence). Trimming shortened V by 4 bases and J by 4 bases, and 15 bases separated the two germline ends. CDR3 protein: CAWNRGGAADTQYF. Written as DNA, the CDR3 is TGTGCCTGGAACCGAGGTGGGGCGGCAGATACGCAGTATTTT. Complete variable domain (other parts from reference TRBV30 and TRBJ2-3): SQTIHQWPATLVQPVGSPLSLECTVEGTSNPNLYWYRQAAGRGLQLLFYSVGIGQISSEVPQNLSASRPQDRQFILSSKKLLLSDSGFYLCAWNRGGAADTQYFGPGTRLTVL.

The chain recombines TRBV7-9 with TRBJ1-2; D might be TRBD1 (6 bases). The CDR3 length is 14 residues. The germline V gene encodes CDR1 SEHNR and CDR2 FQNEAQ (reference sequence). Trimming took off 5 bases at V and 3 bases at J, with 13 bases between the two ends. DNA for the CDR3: TGTGCCAGCAGCCCAAGAGGGGGTGACTATGGCTACACCTTC. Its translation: CASSPRGGDYGYTF.

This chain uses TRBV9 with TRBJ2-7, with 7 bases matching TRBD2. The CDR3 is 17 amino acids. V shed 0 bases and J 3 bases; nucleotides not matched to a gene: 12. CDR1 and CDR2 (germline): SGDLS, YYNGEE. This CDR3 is CASSVGHLSGNIYEQYF. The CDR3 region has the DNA TGTGCCAGCAGCGTAGGCCACTTAAGCGGGAATATCTACGAGCAGTACTTC.

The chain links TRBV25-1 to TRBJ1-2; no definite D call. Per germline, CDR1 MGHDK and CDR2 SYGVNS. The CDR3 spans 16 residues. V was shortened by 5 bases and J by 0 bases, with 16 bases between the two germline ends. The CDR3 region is CASSPADSAANYGYTF. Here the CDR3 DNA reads TGTGCCAGCAGTCCCGCGGACTCTGCAGCTAACTATGGCTACACCTTC.